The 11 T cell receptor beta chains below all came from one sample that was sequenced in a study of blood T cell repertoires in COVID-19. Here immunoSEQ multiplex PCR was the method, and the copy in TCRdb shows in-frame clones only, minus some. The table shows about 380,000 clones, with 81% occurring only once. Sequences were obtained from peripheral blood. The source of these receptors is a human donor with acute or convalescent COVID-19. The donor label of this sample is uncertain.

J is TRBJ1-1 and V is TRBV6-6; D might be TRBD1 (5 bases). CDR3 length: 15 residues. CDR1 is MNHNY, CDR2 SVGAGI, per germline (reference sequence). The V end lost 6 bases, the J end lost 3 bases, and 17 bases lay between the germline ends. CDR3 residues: CASRAPEGFYTEAFF. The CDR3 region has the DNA TGTGCCAGCAGGGCCCCGGAGGGGTTTTACACTGAAGCTTTCTTT.

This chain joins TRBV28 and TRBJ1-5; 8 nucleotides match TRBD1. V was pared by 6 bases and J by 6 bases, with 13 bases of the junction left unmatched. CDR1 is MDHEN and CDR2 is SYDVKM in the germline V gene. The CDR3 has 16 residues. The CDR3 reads CASRGPGTGVLQPQHF. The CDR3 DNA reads TGTGCCAGCAGGGGCCCCGGGACAGGTGTCCTTCAGCCCCAGCATTTT. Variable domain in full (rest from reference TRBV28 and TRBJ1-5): DVKVTQSSRYLVKRTGEKVFLECVQDMDHENMFWYRQDPGLGLRLIYFSYDVKMKEKGDIPEGYSVSREKKERFSLILESASTNQTSMYLCASRGPGTGVLQPQHFGDGTRLSIL.

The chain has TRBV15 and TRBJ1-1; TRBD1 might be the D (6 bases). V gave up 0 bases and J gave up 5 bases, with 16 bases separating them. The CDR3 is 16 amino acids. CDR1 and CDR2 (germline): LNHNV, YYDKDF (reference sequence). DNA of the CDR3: TGTGCCACCAGCAGAGATTGGGCAGGGGAGGGGACTGAAGCTTTCTTT. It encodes CATSRDWAGEGTEAFF.

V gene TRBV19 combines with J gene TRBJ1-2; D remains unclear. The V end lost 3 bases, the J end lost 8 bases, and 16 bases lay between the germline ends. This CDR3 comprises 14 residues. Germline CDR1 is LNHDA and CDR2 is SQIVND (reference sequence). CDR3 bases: TGTGCCAGTAGTATGGAACGGGGATCCTTCGGCTACACCTTC. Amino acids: CASSMERGSFGYTF.

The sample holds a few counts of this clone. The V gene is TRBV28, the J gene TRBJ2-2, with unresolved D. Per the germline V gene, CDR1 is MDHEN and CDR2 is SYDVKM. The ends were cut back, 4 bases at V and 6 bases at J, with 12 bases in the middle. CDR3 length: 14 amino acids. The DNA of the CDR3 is TGTGCCAGCAGTTGGGCAGTGGGTCCCGGGGAGCTGTTTTTT. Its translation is CASSWAVGPGELFF.

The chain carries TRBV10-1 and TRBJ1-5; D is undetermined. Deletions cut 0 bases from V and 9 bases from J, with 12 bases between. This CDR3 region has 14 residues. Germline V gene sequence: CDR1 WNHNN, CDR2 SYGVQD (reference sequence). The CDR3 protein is CASSESTHGRPQHF. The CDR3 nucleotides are TGCGCCAGCAGTGAGTCGACTCATGGTAGGCCCCAGCATTTT.

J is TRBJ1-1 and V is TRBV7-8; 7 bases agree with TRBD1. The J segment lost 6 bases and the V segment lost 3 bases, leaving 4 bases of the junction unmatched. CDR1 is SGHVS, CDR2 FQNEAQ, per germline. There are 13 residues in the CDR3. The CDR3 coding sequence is TGTGCCAGCAGCTTGGGGGACAGCCCTGAAGCTTTCTTT. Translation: CASSLGDSPEAFF.

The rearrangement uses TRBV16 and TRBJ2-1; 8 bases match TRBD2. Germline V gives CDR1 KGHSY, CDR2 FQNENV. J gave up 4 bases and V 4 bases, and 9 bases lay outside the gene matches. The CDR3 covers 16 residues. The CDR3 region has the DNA TGTGCCAGCAGCCGAATCCGGTCTAGCGGGTACAATGAGCAGTTCTTC. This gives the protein CASSRIRSSGYNEQFF.

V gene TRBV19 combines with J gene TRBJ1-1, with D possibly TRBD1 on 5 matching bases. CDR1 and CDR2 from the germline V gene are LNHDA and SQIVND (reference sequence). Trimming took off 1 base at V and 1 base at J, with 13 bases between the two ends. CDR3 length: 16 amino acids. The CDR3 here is CASSIGGRDPNTEAFF. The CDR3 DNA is TGTGCCAGTAGTATAGGTGGCAGGGATCCGAACACTGAAGCTTTCTTT.

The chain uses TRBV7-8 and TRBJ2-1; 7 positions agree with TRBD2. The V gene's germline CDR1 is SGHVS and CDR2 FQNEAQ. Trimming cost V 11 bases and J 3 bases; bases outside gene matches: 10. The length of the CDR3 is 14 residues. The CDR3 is CACPGAGVYNEQFF. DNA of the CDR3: TGTGCCTGCCCCGGGGCGGGAGTCTACAATGAGCAGTTCTTC.

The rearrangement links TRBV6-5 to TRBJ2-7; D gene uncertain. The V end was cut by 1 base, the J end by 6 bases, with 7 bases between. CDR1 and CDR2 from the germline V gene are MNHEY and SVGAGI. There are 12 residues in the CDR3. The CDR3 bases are TGTGCCAGCAGTTACTACGGGTCCGAGCAGTACTTC. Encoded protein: CASSYYGSEQYF.